This T cell receptor (beta chain) was recovered during a study of T cells in localized non-small cell lung cancer. General observations from the study: Without multi-region sequencing, intratumor heterogeneity could not be excluded. Across samples, adjacent lung featured a median roughly 62 of the top 100 tumor clones.

In this sample, this clone turned up once. What it recognizes is unknown. The assay was immunoSEQ multiplex PCR, and TCRdb's table has in-frame clones only and misses some. The data show tens of thousands of clones, roughly nine tenths seen once. Source: peripheral blood, taken before any cancer treatment. This clonotype was sampled from a woman aged 40-70 years with stage I lung adenocarcinoma.

In nucleotides, the CDR3 is TGCGCCAGCAGCGTCCAGGGGATGGACAATGAGCAGTTCTTC. Protein: CASSVQGMDNEQFF. The genes are TRBV5-1 and TRBJ2-1; the D gene is possibly TRBD1 (6 bases). The CDR3 contains 14 residues. In germline, CDR1 is SGHRS, CDR2 YFSETQ. Trimming removed 4 bases from V and 5 bases from J, with 13 bases in between.